Given below is one T cell receptor beta chain in context. The antigen remains undetermined. This sample was taken from a study of shared clonotypes between healthy human individuals. Study-wide results and limits: It was only blood that was sampled, and tissue repertoires likely differ. Despite large depth, rarefaction showed incomplete sorted-subset sequencing. Naive CD4 clonotypes were shared across several donors at about 5%.

Naive CD8 cells, CD45RO-negative and positively selected for CCR7, excluded terminally differentiated effector memory CD45RA+ cells. The CDR3 has 16 amino acids. Trimming shortened V by 1 base and J by 0 bases, and 13 bases separated the two germline ends. The V gene's germline CDR1 is PRHDT and CDR2 FYEKMQ (reference sequence). Each cell subset's genomic DNA was divided evenly among several immunoSEQ plates. TCRdb keeps only in-frame clones here, not all; method: immunoSEQ multiplex PCR. The sample records 700,000 to 950,000 clones, just over 95% being singletons. Sequencing was performed on naive CD8+ T cells sorted from blood. The chain links TRBV13 to TRBJ2-7; D possibly matches TRBD1 or TRBD2 (5 bases each). This receptor was obtained from a man younger than 40 in good health. The chain's CDR3 is CASSLALRDGSYEQYF. The CDR3 DNA is TGTGCCAGCAGCTTAGCACTACGGGACGGCTCCTACGAGCAGTACTTC.